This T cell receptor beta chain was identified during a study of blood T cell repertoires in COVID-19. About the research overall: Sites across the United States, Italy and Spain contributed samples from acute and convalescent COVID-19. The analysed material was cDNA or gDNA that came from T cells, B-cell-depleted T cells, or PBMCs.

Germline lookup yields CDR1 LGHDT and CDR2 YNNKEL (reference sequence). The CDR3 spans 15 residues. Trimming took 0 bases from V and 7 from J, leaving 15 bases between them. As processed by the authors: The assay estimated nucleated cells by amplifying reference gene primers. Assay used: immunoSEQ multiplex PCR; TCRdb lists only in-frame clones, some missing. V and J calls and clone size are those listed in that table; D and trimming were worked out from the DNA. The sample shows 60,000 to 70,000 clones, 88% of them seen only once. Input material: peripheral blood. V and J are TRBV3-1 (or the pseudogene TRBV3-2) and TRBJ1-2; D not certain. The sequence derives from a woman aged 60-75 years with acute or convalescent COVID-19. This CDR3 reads CASSQDQAPASGYTF. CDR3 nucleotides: TGTGCCAGCAGCCAAGATCAGGCCCCCGCAAGTGGCTACACCTTC.